A single sample is the source of the 14 T cell receptor beta chains below, sequenced in a study of cytomegalovirus exposure and HLA in healthy donors. The PCR had 60 Vbeta and 13 Jbeta primers. TCRdb's copy holds only in-frame clones and misses some; the assay was immunoSEQ multiplex PCR. The sample lists fewer than 150,000 clones; roughly four fifths were seen once. Material: PBMCs. The receptor set was obtained from a man aged 30 to 45 in good health and CMV-seronegative.

Comment on this clone: Other DNA sequences from this sample encode an identical CDR3 as well. This chain uses TRBV5-4 with TRBJ2-7; no firm D call. This CDR3 is built from 13 residues. Trimming took 0 bases from V and 3 from J, leaving 7 bases between them. CDR1 and CDR2 (germline): SGHNT, YYREEE (reference sequence). The CDR3 loop reads CASSLGLGYEQYF. The CDR3, as DNA: TGTGCCAGCAGCTTGGGGCTAGGCTACGAGCAGTACTTC. Complete variable domain (other parts from reference TRBV5-4 and TRBJ2-7): ETGVTQSPTHLIKTRGQQVTLRCSSQSGHNTVSWYQQALGQGPQFIFQYYREEENGRGNFPPRFSGLQFPNYSSELNVNALELDDSALYLCASSLGLGYEQYFGPGTRLTVT.

This clone was counted between two and nine times. The V and J genes are TRBV15 and TRBJ1-1, with TRBD1 matching over 9 bases. In germline, CDR1 is LNHNV, CDR2 YYDKDF (reference sequence). V shed 1 base, J shed 0 bases, and the junction held 3 bases outside the gene matches. The CDR3 extends over 16 amino acids. CDR3 nucleotide sequence: TGTGCCACCAGCAGAGGGACAGGGGATATGAACACTGAAGCTTTCTTT. Translation gives CATSRGTGDMNTEAFF.

The chain recombines TRBV5-1 with TRBJ2-3; 7 bases line up with TRBD2. With 5 bases clipped from V and 6 bases from J, the junction kept 15 bases outside the gene matches. This CDR3 contains 16 residues. Germline assignment: CDR1 SGHRS and CDR2 YFSETQ. CDR3 nucleotide sequence: TGCGCCAGCAGGCCGCGCGGGGGTGTGAGTGTGGATACGCAGTATTTT. Amino acids: CASRPRGGVSVDTQYF.

The rearrangement uses TRBV29-1 and TRBJ1-1; maybe TRBD1 (6 bases). The V gene lost 3 bases and the J gene lost 0 bases, with 11 bases spanning the gap. Germline values: CDR1 SQVTM, CDR2 ANQGSEA. The CDR3 loop spans 14 amino acids. This CDR3 reads CSVERTVMNTEAFF. CDR3 sequence (DNA): TGCAGCGTTGAGAGGACAGTCATGAACACTGAAGCTTTCTTT.

V gene TRBV18 combines with J gene TRBJ2-7, with TRBD1 identical over 7 bases. This CDR3 is 14 amino acids long. V shed 6 bases and J 2 bases; nucleotides not matched to a gene: 7. Germline lookup yields CDR1 KGHSH and CDR2 LQKENI. The CDR3 DNA reads as TGTGCCAGCTCTTGGGACAGTGGGACCTACGAGCAGTACTTC. This sequence encodes CASSWDSGTYEQYF. The full variable domain, in which reference TRBV18 and TRBJ2-7 provide the parts outside the CDR3, is NAGVMQNPRHLVRRRGQEARLRCSPMKGHSHVYWYRQLPEEGLKFMVYLQKENIIDESGMPKERFSAEFPKEGPSILRIQQVVRGDSAAYFCASSWDSGTYEQYFGPGTRLTVT.

Comment on this clone: This sample also contains other DNA sequences that code for the same CDR3. The rearrangement uses TRBV4-3 and TRBJ1-1; D is unclear. Germline-derived CDR1 and CDR2 are LGHNA and YSLEER. V lost 0 bases to trimming and J lost 2 bases, with 7 bases between them. The CDR3 spans 14 residues. This CDR3 reads CASSQDRGNTEAFF. The CDR3 DNA reads as TGCGCCAGCAGCCAAGATCGCGGTAACACTGAAGCTTTCTTT.

The chain combines TRBV5-4 with TRBJ2-5, with TRBD2 identical over 11 bases. Germline V gives CDR1 SGHNT, CDR2 YYREEE (reference sequence). V dropped 5 bases and J dropped 5; count of bases not matched to a gene: 8. CDR3 length: 15 amino acids. The CDR3 region is CASRSIAGGGETQYF. Written as DNA, the CDR3 is TGTGCCAGCAGGTCCATAGCGGGAGGGGGGGAGACCCAGTACTTC.

This chain connects TRBV11-2 to TRBJ1-4; TRBD1 is a possible D gene (6 bases). Trimming left V 1 base short and J 15 bases short, with 12 bases between. The CDR3 extends over 12 amino acids. Germline CDR1 SGHAT, CDR2 FQNNGV. CDR3 bases: TGTGCCAGCAGCTTAGCTGGACAGAATGTGTTTTTT. Protein product: CASSLAGQNVFF.

This clone was observed a handful of times. The chain couples TRBV7-9 to TRBJ1-5, with D tentatively TRBD1 (6 bases). Germline CDR1 and CDR2: SEHNR and FQNEAQ (reference sequence). Between the trimmed V and J ends, which lost 0 bases and 4 bases, there was a span of 10 bases. This CDR3 is built from 15 residues. CDR3 region: CASSLAGGDNQPQHF. The CDR3, as DNA: TGTGCCAGCAGCTTAGCAGGGGGAGATAATCAGCCCCAGCATTTT.

This chain joins TRBV5-1 and TRBJ2-5; the match to TRBD1 covers 7 bases. The CDR3 loop spans 14 amino acids. The germline V gene has CDR1 SGHRS and CDR2 YFSETQ. Germline trimming cut 4 bases from V and 5 bases from J; bases unmatched to any gene: 8. This chain's CDR3 is CASSDDRVGETQYF. DNA for the CDR3: TGCGCCAGCAGCGACGACAGGGTCGGGGAGACCCAGTACTTC.

J is TRBJ2-7 and V is TRBV28, with D perhaps matching TRBD1 (5 bases). CDR1 is MDHEN and CDR2 is SYDVKM in the germline V gene. V lost 6 bases and J 4 bases, leaving 13 bases between the germline ends. This CDR3 has 13 residues. DNA for the CDR3: TGTGCCAGCAGCCAGACAGCCCTTTACGAGCAGTACTTC. This gives the protein CASSQTALYEQYF.

In its sample, this clone was seen a few times. The rearrangement links TRBV6-5 to TRBJ2-7; TRBD1 might be the D (6 bases). CDR1 is MNHEY and CDR2 is SVGAGI in the germline V gene. The CDR3 is 15 residues long. V was pared by 5 bases and J by 0 bases, with 14 bases between. CDR3 nucleotide sequence: TGTGCCAGCAGTCGCAGGGGTGGGCACTCCTACGAGCAGTACTTC. Translation: CASSRRGGHSYEQYF.

In this sample, this clone turned up a few times. The V gene is TRBV29-1, the J gene TRBJ2-1, with a weak D call TRBD1 (5 bases). This CDR3 has 12 amino acids. Trimming removed 4 bases from V and 8 bases from J, with 12 bases in between. Germline CDR1 reads SQVTM; CDR2 reads ANQGSEA. Here the CDR3 reads CSVVGRVHEQFF. The CDR3 coding sequence is TGCAGCGTTGTAGGCAGGGTCCATGAGCAGTTCTTC.

This clone was seen a single time. V gene TRBV27 combines with J gene TRBJ2-3, with unresolved D. This CDR3 has 15 residues. Trimming cost V 3 bases and J 1 base, with 11 bases left between them. Germline V gives CDR1 MNHEY, CDR2 SMNVEV (reference sequence). The CDR3 reads CASSFSGLGTDTQYF. The CDR3 DNA is TGTGCCAGCAGTTTTTCGGGTCTAGGCACAGATACGCAGTATTTT.